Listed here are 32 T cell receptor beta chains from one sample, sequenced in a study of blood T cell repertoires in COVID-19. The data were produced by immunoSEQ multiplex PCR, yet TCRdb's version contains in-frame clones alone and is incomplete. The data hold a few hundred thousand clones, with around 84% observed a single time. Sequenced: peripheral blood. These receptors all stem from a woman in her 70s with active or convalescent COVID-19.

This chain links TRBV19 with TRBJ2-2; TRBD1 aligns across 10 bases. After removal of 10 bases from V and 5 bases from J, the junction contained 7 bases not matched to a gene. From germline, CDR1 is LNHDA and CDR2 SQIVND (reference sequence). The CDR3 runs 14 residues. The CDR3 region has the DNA TGTGCCACACGAGGACAGGGGGAGACCGGGGAGCTGTTTTTT. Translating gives CATRGQGETGELFF.

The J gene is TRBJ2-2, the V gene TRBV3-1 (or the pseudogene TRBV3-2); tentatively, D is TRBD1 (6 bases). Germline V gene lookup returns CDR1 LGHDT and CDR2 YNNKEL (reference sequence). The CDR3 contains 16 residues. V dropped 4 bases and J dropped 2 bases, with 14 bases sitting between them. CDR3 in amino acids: CASSPWTAHNTGELFF. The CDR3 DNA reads TGTGCCAGCAGCCCCTGGACAGCCCATAACACCGGGGAGCTGTTTTTT.

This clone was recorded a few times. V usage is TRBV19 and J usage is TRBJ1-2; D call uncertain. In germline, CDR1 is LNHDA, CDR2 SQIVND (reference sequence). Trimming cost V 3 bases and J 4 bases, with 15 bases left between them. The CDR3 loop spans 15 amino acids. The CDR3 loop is CASSIRGREGYGYTF. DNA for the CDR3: TGTGCCAGTAGTATCCGAGGGAGGGAAGGCTATGGCTACACCTTC.

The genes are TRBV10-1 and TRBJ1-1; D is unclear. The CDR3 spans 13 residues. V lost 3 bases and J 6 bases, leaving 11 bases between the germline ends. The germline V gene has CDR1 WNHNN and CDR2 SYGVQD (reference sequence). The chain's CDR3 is CASSESAAAEAFF. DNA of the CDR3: TGCGCCAGCAGTGAATCGGCGGCGGCTGAAGCTTTCTTT.

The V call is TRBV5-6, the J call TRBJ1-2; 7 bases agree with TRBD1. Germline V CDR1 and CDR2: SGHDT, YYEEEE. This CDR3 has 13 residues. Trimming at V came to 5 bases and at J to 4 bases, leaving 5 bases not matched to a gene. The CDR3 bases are TGTGCCAGCAGGGCACAGGGGATCTATGGCTACACCTTC. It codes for CASRAQGIYGYTF.

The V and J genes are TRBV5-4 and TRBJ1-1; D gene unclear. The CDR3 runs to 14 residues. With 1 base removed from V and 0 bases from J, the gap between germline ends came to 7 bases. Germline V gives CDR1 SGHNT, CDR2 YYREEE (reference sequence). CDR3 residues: CASSLTVMNTEAFF. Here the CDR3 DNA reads TGTGCCAGCAGCTTGACGGTTATGAACACTGAAGCTTTCTTT.

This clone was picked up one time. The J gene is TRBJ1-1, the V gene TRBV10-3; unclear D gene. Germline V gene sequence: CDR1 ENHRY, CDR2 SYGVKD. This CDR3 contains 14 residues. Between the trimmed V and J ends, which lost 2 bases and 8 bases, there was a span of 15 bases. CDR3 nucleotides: TGTGCCATCAGTGAGGGGAGGAGGGCGAGCGAAGCTTTCTTT. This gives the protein CAISEGRRASEAFF.

CDR3 bases: TGTGCCAGCGGGACAGGATCCTACGAGCAGTACTTC. Its translation: CASGTGSYEQYF. The V call is TRBV6-5, the J call TRBJ2-7; 8 bases line up with TRBD1. The CDR3 totals 12 residues. Germline CDR1 and CDR2: MNHEY and SVGAGI. V lost 8 bases to trimming and J lost 1 base; unmatched junction nucleotides: 1.

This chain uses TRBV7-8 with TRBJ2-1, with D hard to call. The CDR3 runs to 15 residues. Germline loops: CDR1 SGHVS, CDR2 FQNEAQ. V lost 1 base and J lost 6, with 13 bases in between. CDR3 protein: CASSLERIRVNEQFF. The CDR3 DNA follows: TGTGCCAGCAGCTTAGAGAGGATCCGTGTCAATGAGCAGTTCTTC.

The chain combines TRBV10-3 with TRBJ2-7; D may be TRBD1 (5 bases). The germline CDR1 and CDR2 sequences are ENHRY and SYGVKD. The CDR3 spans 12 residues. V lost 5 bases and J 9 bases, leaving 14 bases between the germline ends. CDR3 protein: CAISLDSIGQYF. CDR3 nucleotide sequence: TGTGCCATCAGTTTAGACAGCATCGGGCAGTACTTC.

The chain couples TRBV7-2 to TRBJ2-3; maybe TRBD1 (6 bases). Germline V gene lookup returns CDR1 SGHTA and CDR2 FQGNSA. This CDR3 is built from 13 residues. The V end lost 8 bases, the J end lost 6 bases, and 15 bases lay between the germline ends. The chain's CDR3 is CASATGSGDTQYF. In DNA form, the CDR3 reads TGTGCCAGCGCCACAGGGTCCGGGGATACGCAGTATTTT.

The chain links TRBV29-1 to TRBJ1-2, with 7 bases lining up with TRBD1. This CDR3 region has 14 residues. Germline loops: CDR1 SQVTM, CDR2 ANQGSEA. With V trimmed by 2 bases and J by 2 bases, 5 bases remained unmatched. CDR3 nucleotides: TGCAGCGTTGAAAAGGACAGGAAAAACTATGGCTACACCTTC. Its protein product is CSVEKDRKNYGYTF. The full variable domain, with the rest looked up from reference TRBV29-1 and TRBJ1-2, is SAVISQKPSRDICQRGTSLTIQCQVDSQVTMMFWYRQQPGQSLTLIATANQGSEATYESGFVIDKFPISRPNLTFSTLTVSNMSPEDSSIYLCSVEKDRKNYGYTFGSGTRLTVV.

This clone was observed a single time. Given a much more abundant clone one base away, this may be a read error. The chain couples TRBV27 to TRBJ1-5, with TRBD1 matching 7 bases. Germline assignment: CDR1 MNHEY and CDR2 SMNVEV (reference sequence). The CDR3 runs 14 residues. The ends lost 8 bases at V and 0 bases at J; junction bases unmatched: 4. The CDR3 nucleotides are TGTGCCAGCGGGACAGTCTATAGCAATCAGCCCCAGCATTTT. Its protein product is CASGTVYSNQPQHF.

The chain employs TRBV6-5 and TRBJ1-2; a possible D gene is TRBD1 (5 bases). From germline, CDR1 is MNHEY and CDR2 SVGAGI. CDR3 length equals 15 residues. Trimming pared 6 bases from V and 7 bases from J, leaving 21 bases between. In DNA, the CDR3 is TGTGCCAGCAGCCCACAGAAGGGGTTTTTAGGTGGCTACACCTTC. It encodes CASSPQKGFLGGYTF.

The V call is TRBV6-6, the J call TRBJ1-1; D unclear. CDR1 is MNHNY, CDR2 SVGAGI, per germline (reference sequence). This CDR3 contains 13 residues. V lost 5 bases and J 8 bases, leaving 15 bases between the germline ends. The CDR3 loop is CASSPRHGREAFF. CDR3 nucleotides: TGTGCCAGCAGTCCAAGACACGGCCGGGAAGCTTTCTTT.

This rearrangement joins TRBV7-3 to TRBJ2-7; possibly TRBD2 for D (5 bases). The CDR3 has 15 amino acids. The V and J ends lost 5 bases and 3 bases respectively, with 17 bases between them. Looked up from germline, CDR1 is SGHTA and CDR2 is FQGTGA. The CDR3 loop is CASSLFGLPGYEQYF. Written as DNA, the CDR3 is TGTGCCAGCAGCCTTTTTGGACTCCCCGGCTACGAGCAGTACTTC.

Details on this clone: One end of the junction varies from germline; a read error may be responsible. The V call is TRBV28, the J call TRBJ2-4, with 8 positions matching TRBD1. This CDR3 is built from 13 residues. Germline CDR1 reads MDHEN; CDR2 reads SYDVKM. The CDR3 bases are TGTGCCAGCAGTTTAAGGACAGGGAGGCTCATGGACTTC. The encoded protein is CASSLRTGRLMDF.

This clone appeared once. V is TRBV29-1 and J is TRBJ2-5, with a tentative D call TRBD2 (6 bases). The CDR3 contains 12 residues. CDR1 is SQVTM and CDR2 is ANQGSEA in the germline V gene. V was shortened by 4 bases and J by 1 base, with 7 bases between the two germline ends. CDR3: CSVGGVQETQYF. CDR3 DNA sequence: TGCAGCGTTGGGGGGGTCCAAGAGACCCAGTACTTC.

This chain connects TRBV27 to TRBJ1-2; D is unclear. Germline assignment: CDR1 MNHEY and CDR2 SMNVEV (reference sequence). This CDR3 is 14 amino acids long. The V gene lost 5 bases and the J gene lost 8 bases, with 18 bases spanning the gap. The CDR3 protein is CASSLRPNYEGYTF. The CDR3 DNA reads TGTGCCAGCAGTCTCCGTCCAAACTATGAAGGCTACACCTTC.

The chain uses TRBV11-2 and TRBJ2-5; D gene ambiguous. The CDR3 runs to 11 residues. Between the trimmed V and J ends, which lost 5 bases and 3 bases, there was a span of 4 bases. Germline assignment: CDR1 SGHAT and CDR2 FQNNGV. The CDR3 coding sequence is TGTGCCAGCAGCCACAAAGAGACCCAGTACTTC. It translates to CASSHKETQYF. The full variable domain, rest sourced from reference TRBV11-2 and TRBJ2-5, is EAGVAQSPRYKIIEKRQSVAFWCNPISGHATLYWYQQILGQGPKLLIQFQNNGVVDDSQLPKDRFSAERLKGVDSTLKIQPAKLEDSAVYLCASSHKETQYFGPGTRLLVL.

CDR3 DNA: TGTGCCACCAGCAGAGATTTAGGACAGGGCCGTGGCTACACCTTC. Amino acids: CATSRDLGQGRGYTF. The chain couples TRBV15 to TRBJ1-2; 8 positions match TRBD1. V lost 0 bases and J lost 7; bases outside the gene matches: 7. This CDR3 has 15 amino acids. Germline V gives CDR1 LNHNV, CDR2 YYDKDF (reference sequence).

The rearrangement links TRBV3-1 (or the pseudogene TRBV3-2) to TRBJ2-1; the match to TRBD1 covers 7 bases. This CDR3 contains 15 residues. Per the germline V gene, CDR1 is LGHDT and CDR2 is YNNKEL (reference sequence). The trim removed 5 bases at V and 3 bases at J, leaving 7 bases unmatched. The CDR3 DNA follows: TGTGCCAGCAGCTACACCGGGGACAGCTACAATGAGCAGTTCTTC. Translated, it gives CASSYTGDSYNEQFF.

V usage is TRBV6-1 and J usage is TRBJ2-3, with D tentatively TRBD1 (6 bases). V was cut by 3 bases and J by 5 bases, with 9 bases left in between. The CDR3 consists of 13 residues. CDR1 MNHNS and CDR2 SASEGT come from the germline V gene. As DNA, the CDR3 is TGTGCCAGCAGTGATACCAGGGGAGATACGCAGTATTTT. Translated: CASSDTRGDTQYF.

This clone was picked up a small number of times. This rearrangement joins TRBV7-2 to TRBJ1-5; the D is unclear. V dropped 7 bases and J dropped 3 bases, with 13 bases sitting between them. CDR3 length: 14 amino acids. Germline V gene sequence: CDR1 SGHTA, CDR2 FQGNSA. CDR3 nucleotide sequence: TGTGCCAGCACCTCTGGGCTGCTCAATCAGCCCCAGCATTTT. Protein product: CASTSGLLNQPQHF. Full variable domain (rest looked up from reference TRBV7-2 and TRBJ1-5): GAGVSQSPSNKVTEKGKDVELRCDPISGHTALYWYRQSLGQGLEFLIYFQGNSAPDKSGLPSDRFSAERTGGSVSTLTIQRTQQEDSAVYLCASTSGLLNQPQHFGDGTRLSIL.

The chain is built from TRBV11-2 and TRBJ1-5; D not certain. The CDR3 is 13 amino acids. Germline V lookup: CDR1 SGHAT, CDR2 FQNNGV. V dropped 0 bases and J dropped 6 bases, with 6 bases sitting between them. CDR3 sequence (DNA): TGTGCCAGCAGCTTAGATCTTGTTCAGCCCCAGCATTTT. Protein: CASSLDLVQPQHF. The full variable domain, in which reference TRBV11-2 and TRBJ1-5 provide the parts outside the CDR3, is EAGVAQSPRYKIIEKRQSVAFWCNPISGHATLYWYQQILGQGPKLLIQFQNNGVVDDSQLPKDRFSAERLKGVDSTLKIQPAKLEDSAVYLCASSLDLVQPQHFGDGTRLSIL.

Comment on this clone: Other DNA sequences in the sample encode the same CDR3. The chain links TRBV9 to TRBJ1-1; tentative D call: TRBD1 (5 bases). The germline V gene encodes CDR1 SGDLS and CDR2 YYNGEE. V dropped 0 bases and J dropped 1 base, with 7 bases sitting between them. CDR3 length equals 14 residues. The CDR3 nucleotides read TGTGCCAGCAGCGTAGCGGGGGAGAACACTGAAGCTTTCTTT. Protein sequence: CASSVAGENTEAFF.

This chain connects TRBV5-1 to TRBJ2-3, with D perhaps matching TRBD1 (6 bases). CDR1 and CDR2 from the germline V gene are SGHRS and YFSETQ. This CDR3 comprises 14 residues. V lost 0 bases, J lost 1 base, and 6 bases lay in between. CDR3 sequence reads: CASSLGGRTDTQYF. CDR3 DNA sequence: TGCGCCAGCAGCTTGGGGGGGCGCACAGATACGCAGTATTTT. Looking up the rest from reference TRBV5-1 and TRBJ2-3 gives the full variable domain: KAGVTQTPRYLIKTRGQQVTLSCSPISGHRSVSWYQQTPGQGLQFLFEYFSETQRNKGNFPGRFSGRQFSNSRSEMNVSTLELGDSALYLCASSLGGRTDTQYFGPGTRLTVL.

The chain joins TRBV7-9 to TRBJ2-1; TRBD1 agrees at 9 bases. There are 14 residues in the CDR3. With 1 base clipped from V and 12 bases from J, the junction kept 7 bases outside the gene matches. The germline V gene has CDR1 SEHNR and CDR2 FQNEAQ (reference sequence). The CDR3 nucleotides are TGTGCCAGCAGCTTAGGGAACAGGGGGCGCGGGCAGTTCTTC. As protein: CASSLGNRGRGQFF.

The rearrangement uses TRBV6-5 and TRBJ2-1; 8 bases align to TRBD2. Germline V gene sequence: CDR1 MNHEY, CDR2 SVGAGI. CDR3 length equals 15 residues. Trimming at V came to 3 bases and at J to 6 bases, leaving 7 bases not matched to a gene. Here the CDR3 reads CASSYIAGPRNEQFF. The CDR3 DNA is TGTGCCAGCAGTTATATAGCGGGGCCCCGCAATGAGCAGTTCTTC.

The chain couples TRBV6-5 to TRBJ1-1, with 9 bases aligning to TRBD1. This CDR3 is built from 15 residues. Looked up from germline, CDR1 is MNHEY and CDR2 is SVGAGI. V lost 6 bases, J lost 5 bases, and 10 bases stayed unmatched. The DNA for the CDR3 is TGTGCCAGCAGCGACTACCCGACAGGGGGAACTGAAGCTTTCTTT. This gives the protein CASSDYPTGGTEAFF.

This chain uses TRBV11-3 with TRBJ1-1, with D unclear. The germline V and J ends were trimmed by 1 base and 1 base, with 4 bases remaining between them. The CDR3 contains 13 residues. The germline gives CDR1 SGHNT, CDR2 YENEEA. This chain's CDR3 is CASSLGRNTEAFF. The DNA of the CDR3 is TGTGCCAGCAGCTTAGGGAGGAACACTGAAGCTTTCTTT.

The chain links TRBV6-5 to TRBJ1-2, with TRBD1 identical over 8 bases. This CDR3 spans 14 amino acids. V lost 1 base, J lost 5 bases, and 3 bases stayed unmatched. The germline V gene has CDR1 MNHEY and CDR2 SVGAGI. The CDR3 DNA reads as TGTGCCAGCAGTTACTTGAGACAGGGGTATGGCTACACCTTC. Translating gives CASSYLRQGYGYTF.